One sample yielded the 8 T cell receptor beta chains listed below, sequenced in a study of T cell responses to AZD1222 COVID-19 vaccine. Here immunoSEQ multiplex PCR was the method, and the copy in TCRdb shows in-frame clones only, minus some. The table records 90,000 to 150,000 clones, more than 70% of them present only once. This specimen consisted of peripheral blood, obtained on day 0 of AZD1222 vaccination. Receptors originate from an adult in good health.

The chain combines TRBV15 with TRBJ1-4; D possibly corresponds to TRBD1 (6 bases). The V gene lost 1 base and the J gene lost 5 bases, with 14 bases spanning the gap. Germline-derived CDR1 and CDR2 are LNHNV and YYDKDF (reference sequence). The length of the CDR3 is 16 residues. The CDR3 spells CATSRVRGVGNEKLFF. CDR3 in DNA: TGTGCCACCAGCAGAGTGAGGGGGGTAGGGAATGAAAAACTGTTTTTT.

The gene calls are TRBV21-1 and TRBJ1-3. TRBV21-1 is tagged as a pseudogene. The CDR3 sequence is 22 residues long. The CDR3 DNA reads TGTGCCAGCAGCAAAGAGGTTTGTAGATTCGGGCCATCCCTCTACTCTGGAAACACCATATATTTT. Its translation: CASSKEVCRFGPSLYSGNTIYF.

V usage is TRBV15 and J usage is TRBJ1-4; 8 bases align to TRBD1. This CDR3 contains 14 residues. Germline assignment: CDR1 LNHNV and CDR2 YYDKDF (reference sequence). V lost 5 bases to trimming and J lost 2 bases; unmatched junction nucleotides: 1. The CDR3 is CATSQGATNEKLFF. The CDR3 DNA reads as TGTGCCACCAGCCAGGGGGCTACTAATGAAAAACTGTTTTTT.

The rearrangement uses TRBV7-2 and TRBJ1-2, with TRBD1 matching 10 bases. The CDR3 covers 16 residues. Germline CDR1 is SGHTA and CDR2 is FQGNSA. The V gene end was trimmed by 5 bases and the J gene end by 3 bases; junction bases not matched to a gene: 9. The CDR3: CASSRAAGQGDYGYTF. The CDR3 region has the DNA TGTGCCAGCAGCCGGGCCGCAGGACAGGGGGACTATGGCTACACCTTC.

This rearrangement joins TRBV5-4 to TRBJ1-1; D may be TRBD1 (6 bases). Germline CDR1 reads SGHNT; CDR2 reads YYREEE (reference sequence). This CDR3 region has 14 residues. Trimming removed 2 bases at V and 4 bases at J, with 12 bases between. The CDR3 bases are TGTGCCAGCAGCTTTCGTGGGGGCTTCACTGAAGCTTTCTTT. Its translation: CASSFRGGFTEAFF. The full variable domain, rest sourced from reference TRBV5-4 and TRBJ1-1, is ETGVTQSPTHLIKTRGQQVTLRCSSQSGHNTVSWYQQALGQGPQFIFQYYREEENGRGNFPPRFSGLQFPNYSSELNVNALELDDSALYLCASSFRGGFTEAFFGQGTRLTVV.

With respect to this clone: Other DNA sequences in this sample translate to the same CDR3. The chain links TRBV7-2 to TRBJ2-5, with no clear D. This CDR3 contains 13 residues. V gave up 0 bases and J gave up 5 bases, with 7 bases separating them. Germline assignment: CDR1 SGHTA and CDR2 FQGNSA. The CDR3 is CASSLAGLETQYF. In DNA, the CDR3 is TGTGCCAGCAGCTTAGCGGGTTTGGAGACCCAGTACTTC.

A word on this clone: Other DNA sequences in the sample encode the same CDR3. The chain recombines TRBV27 with TRBJ1-5, with TRBD1 as a possible D gene (6 bases). Trimming cost V 0 bases and J 0 bases, with 6 bases left between them. CDR3 size: 15 residues. The V gene's germline CDR1 is MNHEY and CDR2 SMNVEV (reference sequence). The CDR3 nucleotides read TGTGCCAGCAGTTTATCACAGGGTAGCAATCAGCCCCAGCATTTT. Translation: CASSLSQGSNQPQHF.

The chain combines TRBV19 with TRBJ1-1; D call uncertain. The CDR3 consists of 15 residues. CDR1 and CDR2 (germline): LNHDA, SQIVND (reference sequence). V was cut by 3 bases and J by 0 bases, with 11 bases left in between. The CDR3 sequence: CASSMMTPLNTEAFF. CDR3 DNA sequence: TGTGCCAGTAGTATGATGACACCCTTGAACACTGAAGCTTTCTTT.